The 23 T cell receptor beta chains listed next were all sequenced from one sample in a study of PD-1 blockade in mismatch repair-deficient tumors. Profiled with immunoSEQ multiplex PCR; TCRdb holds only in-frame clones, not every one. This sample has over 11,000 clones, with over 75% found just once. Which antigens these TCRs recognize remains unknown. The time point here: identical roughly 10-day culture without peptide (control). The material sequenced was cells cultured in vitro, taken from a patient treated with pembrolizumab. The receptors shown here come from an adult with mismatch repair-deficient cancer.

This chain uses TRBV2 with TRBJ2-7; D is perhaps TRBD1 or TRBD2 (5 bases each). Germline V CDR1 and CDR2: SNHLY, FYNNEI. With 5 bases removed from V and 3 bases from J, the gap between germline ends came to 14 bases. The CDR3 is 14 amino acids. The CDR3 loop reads CASSSGTNRYEQYF. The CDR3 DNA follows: TGTGCCAGCAGTTCCGGGACCAACCGCTACGAGCAGTACTTC.

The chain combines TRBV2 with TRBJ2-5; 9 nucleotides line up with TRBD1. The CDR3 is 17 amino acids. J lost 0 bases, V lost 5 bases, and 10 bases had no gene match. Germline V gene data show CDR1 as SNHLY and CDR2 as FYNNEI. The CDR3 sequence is CASSPGTGRRDQETQYF. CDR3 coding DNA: TGTGCCAGCAGTCCCGGGACAGGGCGGCGGGACCAAGAGACCCAGTACTTC.

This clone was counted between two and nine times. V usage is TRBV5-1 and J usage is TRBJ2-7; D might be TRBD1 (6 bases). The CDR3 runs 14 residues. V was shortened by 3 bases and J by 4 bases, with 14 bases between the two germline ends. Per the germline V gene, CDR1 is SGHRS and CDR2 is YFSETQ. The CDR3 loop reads CASSSPGHLYEQYF. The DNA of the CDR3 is TGCGCCAGCAGCTCACCGGGACACCTTTACGAGCAGTACTTC. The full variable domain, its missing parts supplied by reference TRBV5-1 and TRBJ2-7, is KAGVTQTPRYLIKTRGQQVTLSCSPISGHRSVSWYQQTPGQGLQFLFEYFSETQRNKGNFPGRFSGRQFSNSRSEMNVSTLELGDSALYLCASSSPGHLYEQYFGPGTRLTVT.

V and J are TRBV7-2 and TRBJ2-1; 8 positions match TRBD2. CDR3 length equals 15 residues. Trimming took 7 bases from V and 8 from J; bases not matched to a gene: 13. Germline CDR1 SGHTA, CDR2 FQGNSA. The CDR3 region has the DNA TGTGCCAGCAACCGCCGCGGGACTAGAGAGGATGAGCAGTTCTTC. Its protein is CASNRRGTREDEQFF.

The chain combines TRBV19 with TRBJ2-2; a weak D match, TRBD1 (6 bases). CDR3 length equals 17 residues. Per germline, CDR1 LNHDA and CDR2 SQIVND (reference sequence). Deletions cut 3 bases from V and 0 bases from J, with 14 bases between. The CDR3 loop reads CASSISGQASNTGELFF. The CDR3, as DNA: TGTGCCAGTAGTATTTCGGGACAAGCGTCGAACACCGGGGAGCTGTTTTTT.

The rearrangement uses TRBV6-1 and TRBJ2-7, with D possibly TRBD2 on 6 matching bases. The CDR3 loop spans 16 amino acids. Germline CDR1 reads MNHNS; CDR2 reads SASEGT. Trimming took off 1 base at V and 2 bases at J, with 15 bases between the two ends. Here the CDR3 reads CASSEVSGGPTYEQYF. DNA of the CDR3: TGTGCCAGCAGTGAAGTATCCGGGGGACCTACCTACGAGCAGTACTTC.

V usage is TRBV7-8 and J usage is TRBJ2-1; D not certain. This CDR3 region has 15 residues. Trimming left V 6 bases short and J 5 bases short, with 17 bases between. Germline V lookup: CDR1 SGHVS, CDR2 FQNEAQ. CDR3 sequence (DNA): TGTGCCAGCAGTCTCGAAAACTTACAGAACAATGAGCAGTTCTTC. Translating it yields CASSLENLQNNEQFF.

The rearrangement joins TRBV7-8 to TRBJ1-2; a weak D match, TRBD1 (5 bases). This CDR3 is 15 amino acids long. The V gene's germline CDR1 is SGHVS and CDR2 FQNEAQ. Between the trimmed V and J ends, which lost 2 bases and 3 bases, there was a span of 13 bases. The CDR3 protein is CASSLQGIGDYGYTF. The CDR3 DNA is TGTGCCAGCAGCTTACAGGGTATTGGGGACTATGGCTACACCTTC. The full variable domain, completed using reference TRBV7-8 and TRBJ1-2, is GAGVSQSPRYKVAKRGQDVALRCDPISGHVSLFWYQQALGQGPEFLTYFQNEAQLDKSGLPSDRFFAERPEGSVSTLKIQRTQQEDSAVYLCASSLQGIGDYGYTFGSGTRLTVV.

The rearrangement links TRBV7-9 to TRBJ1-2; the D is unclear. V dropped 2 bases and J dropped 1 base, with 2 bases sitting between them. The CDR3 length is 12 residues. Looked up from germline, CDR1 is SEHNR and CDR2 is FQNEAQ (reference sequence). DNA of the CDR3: TGTGCCAGCAGCTTAAATAACTATGGCTACACCTTC. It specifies CASSLNNYGYTF.

The CDR3 is CASSATGLWTDTQYF. Here the CDR3 DNA reads TGTGCCAGCAGCGCCACGGGGTTGTGGACAGATACGCAGTATTTT. This sequence joins TRBV28 and TRBJ2-3; a weak D match, TRBD2 (5 bases). Per the germline V gene, CDR1 is MDHEN and CDR2 is SYDVKM. The CDR3 extends over 15 amino acids. Trimming took 6 bases from V and 3 from J, leaving 16 bases between them. The variable domain in full, completed from reference TRBV28 and TRBJ2-3, reads DVKVTQSSRYLVKRTGEKVFLECVQDMDHENMFWYRQDPGLGLRLIYFSYDVKMKEKGDIPEGYSVSREKKERFSLILESASTNQTSMYLCASSATGLWTDTQYFGPGTRLTVL.

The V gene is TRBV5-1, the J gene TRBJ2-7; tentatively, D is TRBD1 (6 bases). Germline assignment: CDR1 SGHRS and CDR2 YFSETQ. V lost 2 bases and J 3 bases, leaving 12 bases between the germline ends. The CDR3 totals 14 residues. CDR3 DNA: TGCGCCAGCAGCTTCCGGGACACAAACTACGAGCAGTACTTC. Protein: CASSFRDTNYEQYF.

The CDR3 region is CAISEWGGRNQPQHF. CDR3 nucleotides: TGTGCCATCAGTGAGTGGGGGGGGCGTAATCAGCCCCAGCATTTT. The chain combines TRBV10-3 with TRBJ1-5, with D maybe TRBD1 (6 bases). V gave up 1 base and J gave up 4 bases, with 11 bases separating them. This CDR3 spans 15 amino acids. Germline CDR1 ENHRY, CDR2 SYGVKD.

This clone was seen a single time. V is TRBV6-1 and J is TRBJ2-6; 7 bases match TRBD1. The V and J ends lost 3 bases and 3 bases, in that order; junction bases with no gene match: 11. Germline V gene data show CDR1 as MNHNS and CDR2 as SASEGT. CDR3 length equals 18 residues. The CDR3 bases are TGTGCCAGCAGTGATGGGACAGCCATCTGGGATGGGGCCAACGTCCTGACTTTC. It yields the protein CASSDGTAIWDGANVLTF.

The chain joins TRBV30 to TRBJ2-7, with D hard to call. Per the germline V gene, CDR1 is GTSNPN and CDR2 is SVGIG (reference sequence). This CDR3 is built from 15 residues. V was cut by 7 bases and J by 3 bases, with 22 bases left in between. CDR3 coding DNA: TGTGCCTCCTCTATCGACCGAATTAGTAGCTACGAGCAGTACTTC. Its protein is CASSIDRISSYEQYF.

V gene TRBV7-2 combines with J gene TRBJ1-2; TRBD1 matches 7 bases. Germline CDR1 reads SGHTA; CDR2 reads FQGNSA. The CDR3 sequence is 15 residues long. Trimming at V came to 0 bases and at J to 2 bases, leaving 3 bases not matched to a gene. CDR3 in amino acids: CASSLAAGGNYGYTF. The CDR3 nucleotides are TGTGCCAGCAGCTTAGCAGCAGGGGGAAACTATGGCTACACCTTC. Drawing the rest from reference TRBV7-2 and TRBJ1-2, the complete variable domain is GAGVSQSPSNKVTEKGKDVELRCDPISGHTALYWYRQSLGQGLEFLIYFQGNSAPDKSGLPSDRFSAERTGGSVSTLTIQRTQQEDSAVYLCASSLAAGGNYGYTFGSGTRLTVV.

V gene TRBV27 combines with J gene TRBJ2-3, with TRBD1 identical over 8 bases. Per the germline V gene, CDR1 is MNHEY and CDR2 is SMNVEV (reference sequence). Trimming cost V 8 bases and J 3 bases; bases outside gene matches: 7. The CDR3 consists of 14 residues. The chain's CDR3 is CASGKTGGTDTQYF. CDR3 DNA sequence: TGTGCCAGCGGAAAAACAGGGGGGACAGATACGCAGTATTTT.

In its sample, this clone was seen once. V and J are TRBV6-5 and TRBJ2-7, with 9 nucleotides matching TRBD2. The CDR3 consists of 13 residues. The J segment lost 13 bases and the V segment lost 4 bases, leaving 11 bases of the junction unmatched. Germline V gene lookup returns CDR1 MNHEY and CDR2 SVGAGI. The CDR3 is CASSFSGRSEAYF. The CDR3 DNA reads TGTGCCAGCAGTTTTAGCGGGAGATCCGAAGCCTACTTC.

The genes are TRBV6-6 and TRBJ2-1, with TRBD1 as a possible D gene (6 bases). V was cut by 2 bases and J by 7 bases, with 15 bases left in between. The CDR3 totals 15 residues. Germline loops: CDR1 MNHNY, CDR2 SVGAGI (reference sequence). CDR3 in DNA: TGTGCCAGCAGTTACGAGGGAGTGGGGGCAAATGAGCAGTTCTTC. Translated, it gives CASSYEGVGANEQFF.

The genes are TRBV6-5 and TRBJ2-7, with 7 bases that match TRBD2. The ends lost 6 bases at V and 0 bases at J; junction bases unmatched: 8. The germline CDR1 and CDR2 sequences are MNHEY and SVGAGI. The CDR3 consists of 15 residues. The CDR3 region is CASRKAGTNSYEQYF. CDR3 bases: TGTGCCAGCAGGAAAGCCGGGACTAACTCCTACGAGCAGTACTTC.

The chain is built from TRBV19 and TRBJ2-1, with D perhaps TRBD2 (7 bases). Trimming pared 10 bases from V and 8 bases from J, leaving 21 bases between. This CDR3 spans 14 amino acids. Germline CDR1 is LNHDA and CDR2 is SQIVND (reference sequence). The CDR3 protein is CATLPRGRGHEQFF. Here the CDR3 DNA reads TGTGCCACCCTTCCGAGGGGGAGGGGCCATGAGCAGTTCTTC.

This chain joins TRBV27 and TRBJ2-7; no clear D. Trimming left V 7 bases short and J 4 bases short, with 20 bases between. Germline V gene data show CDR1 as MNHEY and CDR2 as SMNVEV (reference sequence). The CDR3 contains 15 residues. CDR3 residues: CASNSVSAGSYEQYF. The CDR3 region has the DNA TGTGCCAGCAACTCAGTTTCGGCAGGCTCATACGAGCAGTACTTC.

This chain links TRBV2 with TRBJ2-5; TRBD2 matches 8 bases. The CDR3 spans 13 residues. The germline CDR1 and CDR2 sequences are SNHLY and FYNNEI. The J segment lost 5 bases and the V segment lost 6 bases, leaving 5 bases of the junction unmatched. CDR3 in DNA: TGTGCCAGCAGAATGACTAGCGCGGAGACCCAGTACTTC. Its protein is CASRMTSAETQYF. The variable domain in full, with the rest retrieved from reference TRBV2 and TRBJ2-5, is EPEVTQTPSHQVTQMGQEVILRCVPISNHLYFYWYRQILGQKVEFLVSFYNNEISEKSEIFDDQFSVERPDGSNFTLKIRSTKLEDSAMYFCASRMTSAETQYFGPGTRLLVL.

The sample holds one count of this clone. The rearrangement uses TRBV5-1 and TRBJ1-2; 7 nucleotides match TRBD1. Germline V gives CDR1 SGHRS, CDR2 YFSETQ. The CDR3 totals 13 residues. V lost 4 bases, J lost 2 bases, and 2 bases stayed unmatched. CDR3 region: CASSTGQNYGYTF. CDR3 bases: TGCGCCAGCAGCACGGGACAGAACTATGGCTACACCTTC.